Described below is a single TCR beta chain sequence and its context. Its antigen is not identified. The source of the sample is a study of CD8 T cells in Susac syndrome. Points from the study as a whole: Acknowledgment was made by the study that its TCR sequencing and HLA analysis involved a relatively small number of individuals.

Germline CDR1 is SEHNR and CDR2 is FQNEAQ (reference sequence). With 5 bases removed from V and 0 bases from J, the gap between germline ends came to 13 bases. The CDR3 runs 15 residues. The authors reverse transcribed roughly 0.5 to 1 ug RNA with random hexamers. TCRdb processed the immunoSEQ multiplex PCR reads anew with MiXCR; each CDR3 protein has one entry. The profile shows some 200,000 distinct CDR3 sequences, approximately 95% of them singletons. Input material: CD4+ T cells from PBMCs. J is TRBJ2-5 and V is TRBV7-9, with D perhaps matching TRBD1 (5 bases). This clonotype was obtained from a human donor in good health. Here the CDR3 reads CASSAPTAYQETQYF. CDR3 nucleotides: TGTGCCAGCAGCGCCCCGACAGCGTACCAAGAGACCCAGTACTTC.